This T cell receptor (beta chain) was recorded in a study of T cell repertoires in cytomegalovirus infection. Overall study: It was recently identified HLA-C-restricted and well-studied HLA-B-restricted CMV epitopes that the study used.

The J segment lost 6 bases and the V segment lost 5 bases, leaving 10 bases of the junction unmatched. CDR3 length equals 14 residues. The V gene's germline CDR1 is SGHVS and CDR2 FQNEAQ. TCRdb redid the calling of the reads with MiXCR, one entry per CDR3 protein. The sample lists some 320,000 distinct CDR3 sequences, around 29% occurring once. The table lists this clonotype with a few counts. Its antigen is not identified. J is TRBJ2-7 and V is TRBV7-8; TRBD1 aligns across 7 bases. The clonotype comes from a human donor in good health (CMV status not recorded). Some clones in this sample may be carry-over from other donors' samples. Here the sequenced sample was cultured PBMCs, taken from culture after CMV antigen stimulation. The CDR3 bases are TGTGCCAGCAGCCCGCGACAGGGCTCGGCCGAGCAGTACTTC. Translated, it gives CASSPRQGSAEQYF.